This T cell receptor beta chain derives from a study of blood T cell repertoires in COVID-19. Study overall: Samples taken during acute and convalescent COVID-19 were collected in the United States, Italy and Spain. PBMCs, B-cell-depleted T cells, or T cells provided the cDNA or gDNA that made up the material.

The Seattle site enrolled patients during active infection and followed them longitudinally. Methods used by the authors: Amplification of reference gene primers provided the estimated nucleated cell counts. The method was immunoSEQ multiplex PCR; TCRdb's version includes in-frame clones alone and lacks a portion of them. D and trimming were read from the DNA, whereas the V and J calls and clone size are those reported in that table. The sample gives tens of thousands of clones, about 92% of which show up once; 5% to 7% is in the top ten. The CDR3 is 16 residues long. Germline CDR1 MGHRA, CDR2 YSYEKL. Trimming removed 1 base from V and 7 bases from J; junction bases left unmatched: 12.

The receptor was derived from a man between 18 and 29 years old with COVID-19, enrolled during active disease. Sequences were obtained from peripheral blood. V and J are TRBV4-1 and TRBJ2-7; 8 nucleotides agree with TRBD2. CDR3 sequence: CASSQGPGRGAQEQYF. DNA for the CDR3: TGCGCCAGCAGCCAAGGCCCGGGGCGGGGGGCCCAAGAGCAGTACTTC.